This T cell receptor (beta chain) emerged from a study of T cells in Graves' hyperthyroidism and ophthalmopathy. Patients were excluded because of uncontrolled infection, other autoimmune disease, pregnancy or lactation. PBMCs were obtained from 10 ml fresh peripheral blood. This clonotype was counted between two and nine times. Antigen: not known. The germline V gene encodes CDR1 LNHDA and CDR2 SQIVND (reference sequence). Unmatched junction bases numbered 5, after V lost 3 bases and J lost 2 bases. The CDR3 covers 15 residues. General study points: Prediction of ophthalmopathy progression came a median approximately 7 months pre-onset.

Template material for amplifying TCR beta CDR3 regions consisted of RNA transcripts. The HTBI set primed first-round TCR CDR3 RT-PCR. TCRdb reanalysed the multiplex PCR reads using MiXCR and keeps one entry per CDR3 protein. The table lists some 770,000 distinct CDR3 sequences, roughly 15% of them singletons. The clonotype originates from a young man with Graves' hyperthyroidism. Material for sequencing was blood. The V and J genes are TRBV19 and TRBJ2-7, with 9 bases identical to TRBD2. DNA of the CDR3: TGTGCCAGTAGTATTGGGGCGGGAGGGACCTACGAGCAGTACTTC. Translation: CASSIGAGGTYEQYF.